This entry is about one T cell receptor (beta chain). It was at deep level that the assay was run. Replicate PCRs from sorted subsets contained 200 ng DNA, which is 29,000 or so T cell genomes. The repertoire was sequenced with immunoSEQ multiplex PCR; TCRdb's copy has only in-frame clones and lacks some. The sample has more than 2 million clones; roughly 93% are singletons. This sample stems from a study of shared clonotypes between healthy human individuals. Naivety among CD8 cells was defined by CD45RO negativity and positive CCR7 selection, thereby excluding terminally differentiated effector memory CD45RA+ cells. The clonotype originates from a man aged 18 to 29 in good health. Some clones in this sample may be carry-over from other donors' samples. The sequenced material came from naive CD8+ T cells from PBMCs.

The CDR3 coding sequence is TGTGCCAGTAGTATCAGGGACAGGGGAGGAGATACGCAGTATTTT. It yields the protein CASSIRDRGGDTQYF. V usage is TRBV19 and J usage is TRBJ2-3, with TRBD1 identical over 10 bases. The CDR3 has 15 residues. From germline, CDR1 is LNHDA and CDR2 SQIVND (reference sequence). V trimming: 3 bases; J trimming: 5 bases; junction bases outside the gene matches: 5.